A selection of T cell receptor beta chains follows, all from one sample in a study of blood T cell repertoires in COVID-19. This table comes from immunoSEQ multiplex PCR, and its TCRdb copy is limited to in-frame clones, with some not included. The table lists a few hundred thousand clones, 75% to 90% of them singletons. The sequenced material came from PBMCs or T cells enriched from blood (not recorded which). All receptors come from a woman aged 50 to 60 who had recovered from COVID-19. Both conserved end residues are part of each CDR3. The D gene is left open where the match is weak. For some rows the clone size is stated as once, few or many, or as a class when expanded; others skip it.

>TRBV15|.|.|TRBJ1-2
TGTGCCACCAGCAGAGATCGGTCCTCTAACTATGGCTACACCTTC
CATSRDRSSNYGYTF
>TRBV20-1|.|.|TRBJ1-5
TGCAGTGCTAGAGAAAGAGGTCAGCATTTT
CSARERGQHF
>TRBV6-2/TRBV6-3|TRBD2|once|TRBJ2-3
TGTGCCAGCAGTTACGCCTTACCGGGACTAGCGGGACTCAACACAGATACGCAGTATTTT
CASSYALPGLAGLNTDTQYF
>TRBV7-2|TRBD1|.|TRBJ2-1
TGTGCCAGCAGCACCGGACAGGGGGCGGCGGCTGAGCAGTTCTTC
CASSTGQGAAAEQFF
>TRBV5-1|TRBD2|.|TRBJ2-2
TGCGCCAGCAGCACGGGACTAGCAGGGCCTTCAACCGGGGAGCTGTTTTTT
CASSTGLAGPSTGELFF
>TRBV7-9|TRBD1|.|TRBJ2-2
TGTGCCAGCAGCTTGGACAGGGCCGGGGAGCTGTTTTTT
CASSLDRAGELFF
>TRBV27|TRBD1|.|TRBJ1-4
TGTGCCAGCAGTAAATCCGGGACAGGAGGATTGACTCCAACTAATGAAAAACTGTTTTTT
CASSKSGTGGLTPTNEKLFF
>TRBV3-1/TRBV3-2|TRBD1|.|TRBJ1-1
TGTGCCAGCAGCCGCCACGACAGGGGCGGGACTGAAGCTTTCTTT
CASSRHDRGGTEAFF
>TRBV6-2/TRBV6-3|.|.|TRBJ2-2
TGTGCCAGCAGTTACAGCACCGGGAGGGAGCTGTTTTTT
CASSYSTGRELFF
>TRBV29-1|.|few|TRBJ1-2
TGCAGCGTTGAGGGGCAGGGACTATTCTATGGCTACACCTTC
CSVEGQGLFYGYTF
>TRBV5-1|TRBD1|.|TRBJ2-5
TGCGCCAGCACGACAGGGTTAGAGACCCAGTACTTC
CASTTGLETQYF
>TRBV30|.|.|TRBJ1-5
TGTGCCTGGAGTAATGGGCACAATCAGCCCCAGCATTTT
CAWSNGHNQPQHF
>TRBV5-4|TRBD1|.|TRBJ1-1
TGTGCCAGCCCCTCCGGTGGGACAGGGGGAAACACTGAAGCTTTCTTT
CASPSGGTGGNTEAFF
>TRBV4-3|.|.|TRBJ1-6
TGCGCCAGCAGCCAAGTCCGGGGACAATATAATTCACCCCTCCACTTT
CASSQVRGQYNSPLHF
>TRBV2|.|.|TRBJ2-1
TGTGCCAGCAGCATCGGGGCGGGAGAGCAGTTCTTC
CASSIGAGEQFF
>TRBV27|.|few|TRBJ1-5
TGTGCCAGCAGTCTCCGGGTTGGTAATCAGCCCCAGCATTTT
CASSLRVGNQPQHF
>TRBV18|TRBD2|.|TRBJ2-2
TGTGCCAGCTCCACCTCACCACGACTAGCGGTGAACACCGGGGAGCTGTTTTTT
CASSTSPRLAVNTGELFF
>TRBV7-9|TRBD2|.|TRBJ2-1
TGTGCCAGCAGCTTCTCGCTAGCGGGAGAGGAAGTTGAGCAGTTCTTC
CASSFSLAGEEVEQFF
>TRBV6-5|.|.|TRBJ1-2
TGTGCCAGCAAAGCAGACAGGTATTATGGCTACACCTTC
CASKADRYYGYTF
>TRBV19|TRBD1|.|TRBJ1-3
TGTGCCAGTGAACAGGGGGCTTCTGGAAACACCATATATTTT
CASEQGASGNTIYF
>TRBV18|TRBD1|.|TRBJ1-1
TGTGCCAGCTCCCTACAGGGGCGGACTGAAGCTTTCTTT
CASSLQGRTEAFF
>TRBV29-1|TRBD2|once|TRBJ2-1
TGCAGCGCTGTACCGGGACTAGCGGCCTACAATGAGCAGTTCTTC
CSAVPGLAAYNEQFF
>TRBV5-1|.|.|TRBJ2-7
TGCGCCAGCAGCTTGGACAGGGCCAGGGAGCAGTACTTC
CASSLDRAREQYF
>TRBV5-1|.|.|TRBJ2-5
TGCGCCAGCAGCACGCCCGCGTCCGAGACCCAGTACTTC
CASSTPASETQYF
>TRBV7-3|TRBD1|.|TRBJ2-2
TGTGCCAGCAGCCTATGGACAGGGTACACCGGGGAGCTGTTTTTT
CASSLWTGYTGELFF
>TRBV19|TRBD2|.|TRBJ2-4
TGTGCCAGTAGTATTGCGGGGGTAGCCAAAAACATTCAGTACTTC
CASSIAGVAKNIQYF
>TRBV29-1|.|.|TRBJ2-7
TGCAGCGTTGAAGTTGGGGGCCGGTACGAGCAGTACTTC
CSVEVGGRYEQYF
>TRBV6-5|.|.|TRBJ1-3
TGTGCCAGCAGCCGTAGTGGAAACACCATATATTTT
CASSRSGNTIYF
>TRBV3-1/TRBV3-2|.|.|TRBJ2-3
TGTGCCAGCAGCCCTGGGACTTTCGCGGGTACGCAGTATTTT
CASSPGTFAGTQYF
>TRBV3-1/TRBV3-2|TRBD2|.|TRBJ2-7
TGTGCCAGCAGCCAATGGGCGGGAGCCTACGAGCAGTACTTC
CASSQWAGAYEQYF
>TRBV29-1|.|once|TRBJ1-2
TGCAGCGTTGAGGGGAGGGGAACGAGAACCTTC
CSVEGRGTRTF
>TRBV20-1|.|.|TRBJ2-5
TGCAGTGCTAGTCTTGGCAGACTCTTACAAGAGACCCAGTACTTC
CSASLGRLLQETQYF
>TRBV19|.|few|TRBJ1-2
TGTGCCAGTAGACCCCCCCGAGCTGAGGGCTACACCTTC
CASRPPRAEGYTF
>TRBV7-2|TRBD2|.|TRBJ2-3
TGTGCCAGCAGCTTAAACCTAGCGGGAGGGTCAGATACGCAGTATTTT
CASSLNLAGGSDTQYF
>TRBV11-2|.|.|TRBJ1-1
TGTGCCAGCAGCGGGGGGACCTGGGCTGAAGCTTTCTTT
CASSGGTWAEAFF
>TRBV28|.|.|TRBJ1-2
TGTGCCAGCAGTCTAGGGGGACGCTTAGACTATGGCTACACCTTC
CASSLGGRLDYGYTF
>TRBV18|.|.|TRBJ1-1
TGTGCCAGCTCACAGTTGGGGACATCCTCTGTGGACACTGAAGCTTTCTTT
CASSQLGTSSVDTEAFF
>TRBV3-1/TRBV3-2|.|once|TRBJ1-1
TGTGCCAGCAGCCTTACGGGACTTACGAACACTGAAGCTTTCTTT
CASSLTGLTNTEAFF
>TRBV7-6|TRBD1|.|TRBJ1-2
TGTGCCAGCAGCTTAGACCTGGACAGGAGTAAAGGCTATGGCTACACCTTC
CASSLDLDRSKGYGYTF
>TRBV6-5|.|.|TRBJ2-1
TGTGCCAGCAGTTACTCGGGGCAGCATTACTACAATGAGCAGTTCTTC
CASSYSGQHYYNEQFF
>TRBV18|.|.|TRBJ1-6
TGTGCCAGCTCACCAGCGACAAGGCCAAATTCACCCCTCCACTTT
CASSPATRPNSPLHF
>TRBV19|TRBD1|.|TRBJ1-5
TGTGCCAGTAGTAATTACCCGGGACAGGGAAGCTATCAGCCCCAGCATTTT
CASSNYPGQGSYQPQHF
>TRBV10-3|.|.|TRBJ1-2
TGTGCCATCAGGACAGACGCTAACTATGGCTACACCTTC
CAIRTDANYGYTF
>TRBV7-6|TRBD2|.|TRBJ2-2
TGTGCCAGCAGCTCAGGACTAGCGGGAGGGCCGACCGGGGAGCTGTTTTTT
CASSSGLAGGPTGELFF
>TRBV19|.|.|TRBJ2-7
TGTGCCAGTAGTTCAAGAGGGACATCCCTATACGAGCAGTACTTC
CASSSRGTSLYEQYF
>TRBV9|.|.|TRBJ2-7
TGTGCCAGCAGCTCGACCGAAGGGACACCCTACGAGCAGTACTTC
CASSSTEGTPYEQYF
>TRBV6-2/TRBV6-3|TRBD1|once|TRBJ1-2
TGTGCCAGCAGCTCCGGGACAGGGGCTAGAAGCTACACCTTC
CASSSGTGARSYTF
>TRBV14|.|.|TRBJ1-2
TGTGCCAGCAGCCAAGAAGGGGGATCCTTTGATGGCTACACCTTC
CASSQEGGSFDGYTF
>TRBV24-1|.|once|TRBJ1-3
TGTGCCAACCTGACAGAACCCCACTCTGGAAACACCATATATTTT
CANLTEPHSGNTIYF
>TRBV7-2|TRBD1|.|TRBJ1-3
TGTGCCAGCAGCTTAGGGGCGGGACAGGGGAACACCATATATTTT
CASSLGAGQGNTIYF
>TRBV10-3|.|.|TRBJ1-2
TGTGCCATCATGTCAGGCGGCGAACTGGGAGCATTTCCAGAGCAAGGCTACACCTTC
CAIMSGGELGAFPEQGYTF
>TRBV3-1/TRBV3-2|.|.|TRBJ1-4
TGTGCCAGCAGCCAAGGGGGGGGGCTGGTTGAAAAACTGTTTTTT
CASSQGGGLVEKLFF
>TRBV30|TRBD1|few|TRBJ2-3
TGTGCCTGGAGCCCTGGACAGGGGAGCGCAGATACGCAGTATTTT
CAWSPGQGSADTQYF
>TRBV29-1|.|.|TRBJ2-1
TGCAGCGTTCGAGAGACTTACGGATACAATGAGCAGTTCTTC
CSVRETYGYNEQFF
>TRBV4-3|.|.|TRBJ2-1
TGCGCCAGCAGCCCCGGACTCAACTACAATGAGCAGTTCTTC
CASSPGLNYNEQFF